This TCR beta chain was retrieved from a study of shared clonotypes between healthy human individuals. TCRdb keeps only in-frame clones here, not all; method: immunoSEQ multiplex PCR. The sample has 2 million or so clones, less than 95% seen once. CD45RO-negative, CCR7-positively selected cells formed the naive CD8 fraction, excluding terminally differentiated effector memory CD45RA+ cells. This CDR3 has 15 residues. From germline, CDR1 is SGHVS and CDR2 FNYEAQ. Trimming took 2 bases from V and 0 from J, leaving 10 bases between them. Sequenced: naive CD8+ T cells sorted from blood. The gene calls are TRBV7-6 and TRBJ1-1; tentatively, D is TRBD1 (5 bases). This receptor was taken from a man between 18 and 35 years old in good health. The CDR3 sequence is CASSLNQGMNTEAFF. The CDR3 region has the DNA TGTGCCAGCAGCTTAAATCAGGGCATGAACACTGAAGCTTTCTTT. Full variable domain (missing parts from reference TRBV7-6 and TRBJ1-1): GAGVSQSPRYKVTKRGQDVALRCDPISGHVSLYWYRQALGQGPEFLTYFNYEAQQDKSGLPNDRFSAERPEGSISTLTIQRTEQRDSAMYRCASSLNQGMNTEAFFGQGTRLTVV.